These T cell receptor beta chains were read from a single sample in a study of T-cell memory formation after mild COVID-19. TCRdb ran MiXCR on the 5' RACE reads and lists one entry per CDR3 protein. This sample yields some 290,000 distinct CDR3 sequences, of which 16% are seen a single time; roughly 25% belongs to the top ten. The sequenced material came from PBMCs or a T cell subset sorted from them (not recorded which). Receptors were obtained from a man aged 18 to 29 who had mild COVID-19 (a few samples of this study predate the infection). Cell type and time point are not known. CDR3s include the opening cysteine and the closing phenylalanine or tryptophan. A D gene is named only where the DNA matches it firmly. Clone size is not always given. Where it is, it says once, few, many or a class for expanded clones.

cdr3_aa: CASSPRVGRTSYEQYF
cdr3_nt: TGTGCCAGCAGCCCCCGGGTTGGCAGGACCTCCTACGAGCAGTACTTC
j_call: TRBJ2-7
clone_size: NA
v_call: TRBV7-2
d_call: NA

cdr3_aa: CATSGSGGGTDTQYF
cdr3_nt: TGTGCCACCAGTGGGTCAGGGGGCGGCACAGATACGCAGTATTTT
j_call: TRBJ2-3
clone_size: few
v_call: TRBV24-1
d_call: TRBD1

cdr3_aa: CASRGAAGVYGYTF
cdr3_nt: TGTGCCAGCAGGGGCGCGGCGGGCGTCTATGGCTACACCTTC
j_call: TRBJ1-2
clone_size: few
v_call: TRBV6-5
d_call: NA

cdr3_aa: CASSHGGGSGDTQYF
cdr3_nt: TGCGCCAGCAGCCATGGCGGGGGGTCCGGGGATACGCAGTATTTT
j_call: TRBJ2-3
clone_size: NA
v_call: TRBV4-1
d_call: TRBD2

cdr3_aa: CASSIDHRVPGQHF
cdr3_nt: TGTGCCAGTAGTATAGATCACCGGGTCCCCGGCCAGCATTTT
j_call: TRBJ1-5
clone_size: NA
v_call: TRBV19
d_call: NA

cdr3_aa: CASSFSVGDTEAFF
cdr3_nt: TGCGCCAGCAGCTTCTCTGTAGGGGACACTGAAGCTTTCTTT
j_call: TRBJ1-1
clone_size: few
v_call: TRBV5-1
d_call: NA

cdr3_aa: CASSQPGGLHEQFF
cdr3_nt: TGCGCCAGCAGCCAACCGGGGGGGCTGCATGAGCAGTTCTTC
j_call: TRBJ2-1
clone_size: few
v_call: TRBV4-1
d_call: TRBD2

cdr3_aa: CASSFGGYTEAFF
cdr3_nt: TGCGCCAGCAGCTTCGGTGGATACACTGAAGCTTTCTTT
j_call: TRBJ1-1
clone_size: many
v_call: TRBV5-1
d_call: NA

cdr3_aa: CASSEVGGSNTGELFF
cdr3_nt: TGCGCCAGCAGTGAAGTTGGCGGCTCGAACACCGGGGAGCTGTTTTTT
j_call: TRBJ2-2
clone_size: NA
v_call: TRBV10-1
d_call: NA

cdr3_aa: CSARPNTEAFF
cdr3_nt: TGCAGTGCTAGACCAAACACTGAAGCTTTCTTT
j_call: TRBJ1-1
clone_size: few
v_call: TRBV20-1
d_call: NA

cdr3_aa: CASSFSGTGELFF
cdr3_nt: TGTGCCAGCAGTTTTTCGGGCACCGGGGAGCTGTTTTTT
j_call: TRBJ2-2
clone_size: NA
v_call: TRBV28
d_call: NA

cdr3_aa: CAWSVQQGTDTQYF
cdr3_nt: TGTGCCTGGAGTGTACAACAGGGCACAGATACGCAGTATTTT
j_call: TRBJ2-3
clone_size: once
v_call: TRBV30
d_call: NA

cdr3_aa: CASSLTSGYNEQFF
cdr3_nt: TGTGCCAGCAGTTTAACTAGCGGGTACAATGAGCAGTTCTTC
j_call: TRBJ2-1
clone_size: many
v_call: TRBV5-1
d_call: TRBD2

cdr3_aa: CASRPGTLAARTEAFF
cdr3_nt: TGTGCCAGCAGGCCGGGGACGCTGGCGGCGCGAACTGAAGCTTTCTTT
j_call: TRBJ1-1
clone_size: once
v_call: TRBV2
d_call: NA

cdr3_aa: CATSRLTGANYGYTF
cdr3_nt: TGTGCCACCAGCAGATTGACAGGAGCCAACTATGGCTACACCTTC
j_call: TRBJ1-2
clone_size: few
v_call: TRBV15
d_call: NA

cdr3_aa: CASSLFRVNEQFF
cdr3_nt: TGTGCCAGCAGTCTATTCAGGGTAAATGAGCAGTTCTTC
j_call: TRBJ2-1
clone_size: few
v_call: TRBV12-3/TRBV12-4
d_call: NA

cdr3_aa: CASSDEDRTGTYEQYF
cdr3_nt: TGTGCCAGCAGTGATGAGGACCGAACGGGTACCTACGAGCAGTACTTC
j_call: TRBJ2-7
clone_size: many
v_call: TRBV6-2/TRBV6-3
d_call: NA

cdr3_aa: CASSYRHRYNEQFF
cdr3_nt: TGTGCCAGCAGTTACCGGCACAGATACAATGAGCAGTTCTTC
j_call: TRBJ2-1
clone_size: NA
v_call: TRBV6-2/TRBV6-3
d_call: NA

cdr3_aa: CATSRDFGTSGRTDTQYF
cdr3_nt: TGTGCCACCAGCAGAGATTTTGGGACTAGCGGCCGCACAGATACGCAGTATTTT
j_call: TRBJ2-3
clone_size: NA
v_call: TRBV15
d_call: TRBD2

cdr3_aa: CASRLGGVNEQFF
cdr3_nt: TGTGCCAGCAGATTAGGGGGGGTCAATGAGCAGTTCTTC
j_call: TRBJ2-1
clone_size: few
v_call: TRBV5-5
d_call: NA

cdr3_aa: CASSAVTGYEQYF
cdr3_nt: TGTGCCAGCAGTGCAGTCACGGGGTACGAGCAGTACTTC
j_call: TRBJ2-7
clone_size: few
v_call: TRBV6-1
d_call: NA

cdr3_aa: CASSDVGQETQYF
cdr3_nt: TGTGCCAGCAGTGACGTGGGCCAAGAGACCCAGTACTTC
j_call: TRBJ2-5
clone_size: many
v_call: TRBV2
d_call: NA